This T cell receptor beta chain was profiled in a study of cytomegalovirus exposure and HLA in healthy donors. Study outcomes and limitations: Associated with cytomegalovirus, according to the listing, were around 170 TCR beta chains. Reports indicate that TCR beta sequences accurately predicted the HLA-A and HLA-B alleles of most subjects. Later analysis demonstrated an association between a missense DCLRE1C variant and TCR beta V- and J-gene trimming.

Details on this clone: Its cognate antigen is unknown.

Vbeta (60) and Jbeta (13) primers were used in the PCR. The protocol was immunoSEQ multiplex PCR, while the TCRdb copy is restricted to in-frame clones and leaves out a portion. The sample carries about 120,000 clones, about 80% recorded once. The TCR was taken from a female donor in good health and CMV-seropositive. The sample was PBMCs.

DNA of the CDR3: TGTGCCAGTATATCTCGAGGGTTCCAGAACTATGGCTACACCTTC. As protein: CASISRGFQNYGYTF. The rearrangement joins TRBV19 to TRBJ1-2; no definite D call. The CDR3 length is 15 residues. V was shortened by 7 bases and J by 2 bases, with 17 bases between the two germline ends. The germline CDR1 and CDR2 sequences are LNHDA and SQIVND (reference sequence).